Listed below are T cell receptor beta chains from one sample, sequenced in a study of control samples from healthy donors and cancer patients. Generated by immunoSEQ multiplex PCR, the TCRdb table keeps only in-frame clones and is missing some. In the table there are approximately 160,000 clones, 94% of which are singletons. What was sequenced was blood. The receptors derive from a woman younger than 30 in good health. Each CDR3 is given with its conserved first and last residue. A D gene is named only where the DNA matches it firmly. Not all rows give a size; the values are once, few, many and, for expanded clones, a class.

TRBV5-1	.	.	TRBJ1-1	TGCGCCAGCAGCTTCCACGCGAACACTGAAGCTTTCTTT	CASSFHANTEAFF
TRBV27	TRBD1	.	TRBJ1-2	TGTGCCAGCAGTTACCTGACAGGGACTGGCTACACCTTC	CASSYLTGTGYTF
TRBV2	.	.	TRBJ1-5	TGTGCCAGCAGTGAAAACGGGCAGCCCCAGCATTTT	CASSENGQPQHF
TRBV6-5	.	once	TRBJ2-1	TGTGCCAGCAGGAGGGGCGCGGTGAATGAGCAGTTCTTC	CASRRGAVNEQFF
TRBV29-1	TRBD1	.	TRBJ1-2	TGCAGCGTTGAAAGGGGGCGCGAAGGCGGCTACACCTTC	CSVERGREGGYTF
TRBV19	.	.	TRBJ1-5	TGTGCCAGTAGTATAGCGGAAGGGGCAGCCGTAGCCCAGCATTTT	CASSIAEGAAVAQHF
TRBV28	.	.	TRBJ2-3	TGTGCCAGCAGCCCTCGAATCAGGATTAGCACAGATACGCAGTATTTT	CASSPRIRISTDTQYF
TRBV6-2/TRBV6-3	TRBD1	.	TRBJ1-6	TGTGCCAGCAGTTACGATGACAGGGAAACATCACCCCTCCACTTT	CASSYDDRETSPLHF
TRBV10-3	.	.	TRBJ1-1	TGTGCCATCAGTGAGTTTTCCCCTCAGGACACTGAAGCTTTCTTT	CAISEFSPQDTEAFF
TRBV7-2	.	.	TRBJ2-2	TGTGCCAGCAGCTTAGTCCTAGCTCTTGGCGGGGAGCTGTTTTTT	CASSLVLALGGELFF
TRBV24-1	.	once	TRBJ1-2	TGTGCCACCAGTGATTCAACACTTCAAAGCTACACCTTC	CATSDSTLQSYTF
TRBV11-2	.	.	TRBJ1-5	TGTGCCAGCAGCTTAGATGGCAGAAGCAATCAGCCCCAGCATTTT	CASSLDGRSNQPQHF
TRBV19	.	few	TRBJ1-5	TGTGCCAGTAGTATTAAACCTGGGAGCAATCAGCCCCAGCATTTT	CASSIKPGSNQPQHF
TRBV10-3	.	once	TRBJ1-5	TGTGCCATCGCAGACGGATATCAGCCCCAGCATTTT	CAIADGYQPQHF
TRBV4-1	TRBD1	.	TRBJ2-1	TGCGCCAGCAGCCGTGGACAGGGGTATGCCAATGAGCAGTTCTTC	CASSRGQGYANEQFF
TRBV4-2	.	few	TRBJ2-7	TGTGCCAGCAGCCAAAGTAGTCAGTCGAGCTCCTACGAGCAGTACTTC	CASSQSSQSSSYEQYF
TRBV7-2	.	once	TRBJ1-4	TGTGCCAGCAGCCCGGAGGGTTTTGGGGAAAAACTGTTTTTT	CASSPEGFGEKLFF
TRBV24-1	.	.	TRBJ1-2	TGTGCCACCAGTGATTTGAGCTATGGCTACACCTTC	CATSDLSYGYTF
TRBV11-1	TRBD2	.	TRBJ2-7	TGTGCCAGCAGCTCAACTAGCATAGGGAGGGCCGAGCAGTACTTC	CASSSTSIGRAEQYF
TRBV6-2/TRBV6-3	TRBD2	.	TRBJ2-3	TGTGCCAGCAGTTACTCGAGGCTAGCGGGAGAGTCTCTTTTGAGAGATACGCAGTATTTT	CASSYSRLAGESLLRDTQYF
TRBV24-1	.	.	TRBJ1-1	TGTGCCACCAGTTCAGGGGACACTGAAGCTTTCTTT	CATSSGDTEAFF
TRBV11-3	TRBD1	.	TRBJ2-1	TGTGCCAGCAGCGCCCGGAGAGGGGGCGCATCTCACAATGAGCAGTTCTTC	CASSARRGGASHNEQFF
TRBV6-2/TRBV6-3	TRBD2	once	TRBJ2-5	TGTGCCAGCAGTTACCATCTAGCGGGGAAAGAGACCCAGTACTTC	CASSYHLAGKETQYF
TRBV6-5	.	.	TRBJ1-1	TGTGCCAGCAGGAAAGGAGACACTGAAGCTTTCTTT	CASRKGDTEAFF
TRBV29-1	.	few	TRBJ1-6	TGCAGCGTGCTGACCAGCTCCTATAATTCACCCCTCCACTTT	CSVLTSSYNSPLHF
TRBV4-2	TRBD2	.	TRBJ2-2	TGTGCCAGCAGCCATGAGACTAGCGGAGAGACCGGGGAGCTGTTTTTT	CASSHETSGETGELFF
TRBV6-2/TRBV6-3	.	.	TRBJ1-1	TGTGCCAGCAGTTACAGGGCGGAGAACACTGAAGCTTTCTTT	CASSYRAENTEAFF
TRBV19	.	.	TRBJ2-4	TGTGCCAGTAGCGGGGCGATCGGGGCCAAAAACATTCAGTACTTC	CASSGAIGAKNIQYF
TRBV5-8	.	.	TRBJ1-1	TGTGCCAGCAGCTCAACGGGGACAAGCAAGGGAGCTTTCTTT	CASSSTGTSKGAFF
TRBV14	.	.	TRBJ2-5	TGTGCCAGCAGCCAAGAGTATTCAGGGCCCCAGTACTTC	CASSQEYSGPQYF
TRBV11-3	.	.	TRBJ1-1	TGTGCCAGCAGCTTAGAGGGTGTGAACACTGAAGCTTTCTTT	CASSLEGVNTEAFF
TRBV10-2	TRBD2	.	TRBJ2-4	TGCGCCAGCAGACCCGGGGGAGGGGCCCAATTAGCCAAAAACATTCAGTACTTC	CASRPGGGAQLAKNIQYF
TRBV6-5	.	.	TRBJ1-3	TGTGCCAGCAGGAATGCAGGGTTCTCTGGAAACACCATATATTTT	CASRNAGFSGNTIYF
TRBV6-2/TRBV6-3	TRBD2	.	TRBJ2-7	TGTGCCAGCAGCGCCGGTAGCGGGTTCCCCTACGAGCAGTACTTC	CASSAGSGFPYEQYF
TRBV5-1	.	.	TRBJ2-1	TGCGCCAGCCTATCCCTGGGCAATGAGCAGTTCTTC	CASLSLGNEQFF
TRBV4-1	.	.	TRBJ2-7	TGCGCCAGCAGCCAAGTTGCGGTAGGGAGCTCCTACGAGCAGTACTTC	CASSQVAVGSSYEQYF
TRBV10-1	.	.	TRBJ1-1	TGCGCCAGCAGTGAGTCGGCGGGAAAGTGGGCTGAAGCTTTCTTT	CASSESAGKWAEAFF
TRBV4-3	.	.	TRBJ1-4	TGCGCCAGCAGCCAAGACAGGCAGGGTGGTGAAAAACTGTTTTTT	CASSQDRQGGEKLFF
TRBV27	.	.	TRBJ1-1	TGTGCCAGCAGTTTAAATAGGGACACTGAAGCTTTCTTT	CASSLNRDTEAFF
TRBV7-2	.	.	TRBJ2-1	TGTGCCAGCAGCTTAGTAAAATTCTCCTACAATGAGCAGTTCTTC	CASSLVKFSYNEQFF
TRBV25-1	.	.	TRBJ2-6	TGTGCCAGCAGTGCCGGGACTTACTCTGGGGCCAACGTCCTGACTTTC	CASSAGTYSGANVLTF
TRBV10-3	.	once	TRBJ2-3	TGTGCCATCAGTGAATACCAGAGCACAGATACGCAGTATTTT	CAISEYQSTDTQYF
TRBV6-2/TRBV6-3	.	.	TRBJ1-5	TGTGCCAGCAGTCCAACGATGAATCAGCCCCAGCATTTT	CASSPTMNQPQHF
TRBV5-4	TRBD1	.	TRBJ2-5	TGTGCCAGCAGCTTTACGGGACAGCTCCAAGAGACCCAGTACTTC	CASSFTGQLQETQYF
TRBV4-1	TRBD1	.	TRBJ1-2	TGCGCCAGCAGCCCCCGGACAGGGAGTTTTACTGACTATGGCTACACCTTC	CASSPRTGSFTDYGYTF
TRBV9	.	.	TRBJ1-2	TGTGCCAGCAGCCCGCCAGGTGGAAACTATGGCTACACCTTC	CASSPPGGNYGYTF
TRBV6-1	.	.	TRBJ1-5	TGTGCCAGCAGTGGGACTCCTGGGGGTAGCAATCAGCCCCAGCATTTT	CASSGTPGGSNQPQHF
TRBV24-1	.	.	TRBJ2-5	TGTGCCACCAGTGAGGGATCGCTAGAGACCCAGTACTTC	CATSEGSLETQYF
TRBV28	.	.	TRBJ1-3	TGTGCCAGCAACCTTAGGGGGTTCTCTGGAAACACCATATATTTT	CASNLRGFSGNTIYF